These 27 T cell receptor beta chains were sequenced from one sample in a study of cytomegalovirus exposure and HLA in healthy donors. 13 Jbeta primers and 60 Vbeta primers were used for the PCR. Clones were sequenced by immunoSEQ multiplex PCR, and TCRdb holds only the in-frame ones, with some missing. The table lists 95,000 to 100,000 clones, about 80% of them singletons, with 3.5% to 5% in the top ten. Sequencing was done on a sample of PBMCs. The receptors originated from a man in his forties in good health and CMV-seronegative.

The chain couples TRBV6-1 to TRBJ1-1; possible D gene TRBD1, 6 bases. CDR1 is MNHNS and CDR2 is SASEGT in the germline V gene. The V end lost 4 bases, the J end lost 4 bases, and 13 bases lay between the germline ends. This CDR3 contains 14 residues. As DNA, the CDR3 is TGTGCCAGCAGTGGTCCAGGGGCGCGCACTGAAGCTTTCTTT. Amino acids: CASSGPGARTEAFF.

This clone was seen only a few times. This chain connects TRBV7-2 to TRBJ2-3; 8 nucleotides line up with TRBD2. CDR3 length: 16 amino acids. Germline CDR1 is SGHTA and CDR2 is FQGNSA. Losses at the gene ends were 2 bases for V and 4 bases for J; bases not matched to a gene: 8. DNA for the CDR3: TGTGCCAGCAGCTTAATTGGTAGCGGGGCCCCAGATACGCAGTATTTT. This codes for CASSLIGSGAPDTQYF.

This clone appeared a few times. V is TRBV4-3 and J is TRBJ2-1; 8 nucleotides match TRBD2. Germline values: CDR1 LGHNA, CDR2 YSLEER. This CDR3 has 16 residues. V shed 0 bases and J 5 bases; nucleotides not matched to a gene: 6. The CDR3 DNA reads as TGCGCCAGCAGCCAAGAGTCCGGGGGGGTGCACAATGAGCAGTTCTTC. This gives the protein CASSQESGGVHNEQFF.

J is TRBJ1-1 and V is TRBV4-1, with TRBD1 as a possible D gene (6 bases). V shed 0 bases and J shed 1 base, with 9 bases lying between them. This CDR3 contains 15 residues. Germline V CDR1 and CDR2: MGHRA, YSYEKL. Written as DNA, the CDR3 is TGCGCCAGCAGCCAAGAGGGACATTCGAACACTGAAGCTTTCTTT. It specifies CASSQEGHSNTEAFF.

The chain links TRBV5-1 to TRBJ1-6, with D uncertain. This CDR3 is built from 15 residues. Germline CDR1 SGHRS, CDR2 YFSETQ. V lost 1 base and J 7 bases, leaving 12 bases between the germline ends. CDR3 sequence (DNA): TGCGCCAGCAGCTTGTCCAGGCGAATCAATTCACCCCTCCACTTT. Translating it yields CASSLSRRINSPLHF.

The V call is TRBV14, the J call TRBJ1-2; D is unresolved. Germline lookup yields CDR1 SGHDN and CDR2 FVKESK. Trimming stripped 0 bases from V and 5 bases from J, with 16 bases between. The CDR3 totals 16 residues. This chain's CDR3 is CASSQDPSTERYGYTF. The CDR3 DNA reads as TGTGCCAGCAGCCAAGATCCCTCCACAGAAAGATATGGCTACACCTTC.

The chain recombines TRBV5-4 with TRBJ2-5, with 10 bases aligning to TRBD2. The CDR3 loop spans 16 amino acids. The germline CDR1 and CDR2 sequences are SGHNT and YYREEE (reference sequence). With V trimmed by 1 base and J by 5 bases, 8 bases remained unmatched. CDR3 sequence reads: CASSLSASGGRETQYF. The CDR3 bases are TGTGCCAGCAGCTTGTCGGCTAGCGGGGGAAGGGAGACCCAGTACTTC.

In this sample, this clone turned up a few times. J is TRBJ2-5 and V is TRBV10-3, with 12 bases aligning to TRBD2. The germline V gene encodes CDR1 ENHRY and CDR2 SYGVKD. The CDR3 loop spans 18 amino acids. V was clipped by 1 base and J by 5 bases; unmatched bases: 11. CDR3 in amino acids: CAISEFASGGASSETQYF. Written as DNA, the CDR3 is TGTGCCATCAGTGAGTTCGCTAGCGGGGGGGCCTCGTCCGAGACCCAGTACTTC.

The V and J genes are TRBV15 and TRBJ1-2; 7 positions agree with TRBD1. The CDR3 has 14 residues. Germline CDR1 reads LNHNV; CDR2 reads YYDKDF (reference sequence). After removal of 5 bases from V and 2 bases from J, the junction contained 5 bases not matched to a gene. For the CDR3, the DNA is TGTGCCACCAGCGGTGAACAGGGGAACTATGGCTACACCTTC. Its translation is CATSGEQGNYGYTF.

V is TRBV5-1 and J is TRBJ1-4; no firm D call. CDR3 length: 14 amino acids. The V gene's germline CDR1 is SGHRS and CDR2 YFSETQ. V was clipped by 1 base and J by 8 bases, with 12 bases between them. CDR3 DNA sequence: TGCGCCAGCAGCTTGACCAGAATGGAGGAAAAACTGTTTTTT. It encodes CASSLTRMEEKLFF.

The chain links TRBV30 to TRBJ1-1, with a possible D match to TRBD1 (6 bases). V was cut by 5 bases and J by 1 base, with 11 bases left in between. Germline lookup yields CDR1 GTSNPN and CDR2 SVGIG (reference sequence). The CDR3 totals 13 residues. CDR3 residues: CAWLQGTNTEAFF. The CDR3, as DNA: TGTGCCTGGTTACAGGGTACGAACACTGAAGCTTTCTTT.

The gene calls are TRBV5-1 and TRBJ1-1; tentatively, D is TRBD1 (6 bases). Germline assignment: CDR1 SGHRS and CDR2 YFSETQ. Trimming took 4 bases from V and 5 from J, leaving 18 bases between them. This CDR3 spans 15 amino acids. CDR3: CASSNPGGSGTEAFF. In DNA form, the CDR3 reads TGCGCCAGCAGCAACCCTGGGGGCTCAGGGACTGAAGCTTTCTTT.

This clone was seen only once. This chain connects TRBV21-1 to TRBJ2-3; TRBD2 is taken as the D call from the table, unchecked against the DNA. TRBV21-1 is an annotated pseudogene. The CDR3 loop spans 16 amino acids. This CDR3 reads CASSKSLAGPTDTQYF. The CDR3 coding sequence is TGTGCCAGCAGCAAATCTCTAGCGGGACCCACAGATACGCAGTATTTT.

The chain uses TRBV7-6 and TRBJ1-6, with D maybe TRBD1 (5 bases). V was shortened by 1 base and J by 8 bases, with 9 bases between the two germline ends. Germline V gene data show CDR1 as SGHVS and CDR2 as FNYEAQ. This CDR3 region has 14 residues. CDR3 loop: CASSLEGFDSPLHF. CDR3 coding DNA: TGTGCCAGCAGCTTAGAGGGGTTTGATTCACCCCTCCACTTT.

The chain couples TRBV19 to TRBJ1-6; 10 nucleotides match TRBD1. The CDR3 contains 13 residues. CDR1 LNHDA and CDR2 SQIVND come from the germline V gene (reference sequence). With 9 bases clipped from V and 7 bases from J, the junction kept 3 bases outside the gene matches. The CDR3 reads CASQGQGNSPLHF. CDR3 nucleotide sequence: TGTGCCAGCCAGGGACAGGGGAATTCACCCCTCCACTTT.

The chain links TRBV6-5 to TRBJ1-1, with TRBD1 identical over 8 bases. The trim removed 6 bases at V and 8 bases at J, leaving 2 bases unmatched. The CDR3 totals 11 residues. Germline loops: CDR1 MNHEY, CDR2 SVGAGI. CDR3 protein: CASRRQGEAFF. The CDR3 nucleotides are TGTGCCAGCAGGAGACAGGGGGAAGCTTTCTTT.

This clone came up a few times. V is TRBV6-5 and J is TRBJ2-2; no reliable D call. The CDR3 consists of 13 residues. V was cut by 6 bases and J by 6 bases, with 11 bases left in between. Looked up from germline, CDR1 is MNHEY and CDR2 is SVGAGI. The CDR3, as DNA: TGTGCCAGCAGCCTGGCCGTGGCCGGGGAGCTGTTTTTT. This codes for CASSLAVAGELFF.

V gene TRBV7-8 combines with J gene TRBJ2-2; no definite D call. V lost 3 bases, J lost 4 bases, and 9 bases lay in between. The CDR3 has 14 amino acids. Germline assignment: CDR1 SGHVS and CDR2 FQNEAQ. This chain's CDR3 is CASSLNEVTGELFF. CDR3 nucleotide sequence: TGTGCCAGCAGCTTGAATGAGGTCACCGGGGAGCTGTTTTTT.

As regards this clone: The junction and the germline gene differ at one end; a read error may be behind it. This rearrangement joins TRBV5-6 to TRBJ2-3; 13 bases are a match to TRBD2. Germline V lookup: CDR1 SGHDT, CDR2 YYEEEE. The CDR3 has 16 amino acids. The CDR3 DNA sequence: TGTGCCGGCAGCTCCCAACTAGCGGGGGGGCCTTATACGCAGTATTTT. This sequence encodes CAGSSQLAGGPYTQYF.

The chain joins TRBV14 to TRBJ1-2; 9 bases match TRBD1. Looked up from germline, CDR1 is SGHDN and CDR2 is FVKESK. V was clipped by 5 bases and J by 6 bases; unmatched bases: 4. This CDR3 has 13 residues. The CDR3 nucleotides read TGTGCCAGCAGCGCCCGGACAGGGGATGGCTACACCTTC. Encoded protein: CASSARTGDGYTF.

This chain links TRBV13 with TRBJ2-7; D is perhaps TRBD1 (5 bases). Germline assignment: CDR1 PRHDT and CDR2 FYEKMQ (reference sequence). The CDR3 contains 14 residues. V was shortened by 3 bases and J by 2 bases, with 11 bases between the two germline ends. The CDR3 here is CASSFSGKPYEQYF. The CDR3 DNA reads TGTGCCAGCAGCTTCTCAGGGAAACCCTACGAGCAGTACTTC. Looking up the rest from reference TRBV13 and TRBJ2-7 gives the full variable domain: AAGVIQSPRHLIKEKRETATLKCYPIPRHDTVYWYQQGPGQDPQFLISFYEKMQSDKGSIPDRFSAQQFSDYHSELNMSSLELGDSALYFCASSFSGKPYEQYFGPGTRLTVT.

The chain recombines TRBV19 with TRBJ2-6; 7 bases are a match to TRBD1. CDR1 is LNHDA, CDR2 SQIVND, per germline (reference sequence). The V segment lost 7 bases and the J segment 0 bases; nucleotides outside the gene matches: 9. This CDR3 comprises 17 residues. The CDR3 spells CASTGTARSSGANVLTF. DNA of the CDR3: TGTGCCAGTACCGGGACAGCGCGCTCCTCTGGGGCCAACGTCCTGACTTTC.

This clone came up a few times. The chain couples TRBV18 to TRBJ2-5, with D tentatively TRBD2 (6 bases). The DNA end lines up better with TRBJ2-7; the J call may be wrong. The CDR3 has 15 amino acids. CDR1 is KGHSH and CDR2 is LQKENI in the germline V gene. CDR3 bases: TGTGCCAGCTCACCACCGTCCAGGGAGGTCCACGAGCAGTACTTC. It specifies CASSPPSREVHEQYF.

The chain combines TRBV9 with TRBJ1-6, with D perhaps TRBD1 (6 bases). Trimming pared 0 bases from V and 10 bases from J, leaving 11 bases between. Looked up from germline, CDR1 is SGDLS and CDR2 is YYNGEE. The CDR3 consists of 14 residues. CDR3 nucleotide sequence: TGTGCCAGCAGCGTAGGGCGGCAGGGGTCACCCCTCCACTTT. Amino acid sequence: CASSVGRQGSPLHF.

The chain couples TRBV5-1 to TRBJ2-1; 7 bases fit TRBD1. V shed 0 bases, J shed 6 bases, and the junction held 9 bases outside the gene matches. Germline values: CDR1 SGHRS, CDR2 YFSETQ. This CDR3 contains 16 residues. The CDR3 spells CASSLEDRVIGNEQFF. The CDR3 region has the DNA TGCGCCAGCAGCTTGGAAGACAGGGTAATCGGCAATGAGCAGTTCTTC.

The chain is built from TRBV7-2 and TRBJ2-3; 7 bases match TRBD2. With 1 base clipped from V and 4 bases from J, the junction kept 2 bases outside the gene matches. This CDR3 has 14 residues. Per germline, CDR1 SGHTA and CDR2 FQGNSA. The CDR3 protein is CASSLGLAADTQYF. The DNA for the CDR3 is TGTGCCAGCAGCTTAGGGCTAGCGGCAGATACGCAGTATTTT.

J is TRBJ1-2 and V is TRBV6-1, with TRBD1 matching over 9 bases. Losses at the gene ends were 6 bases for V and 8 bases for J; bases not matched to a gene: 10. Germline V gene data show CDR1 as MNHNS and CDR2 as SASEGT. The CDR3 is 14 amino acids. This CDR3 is CASRRTGEDWGYTF. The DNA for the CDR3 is TGTGCCAGCAGACGGACAGGGGAGGACTGGGGCTACACCTTC.